This paragraph covers one T cell receptor beta chain sequence. What it binds is unknown. With 60 Vbeta and 13 Jbeta primers, the PCR was carried out. Generated by immunoSEQ multiplex PCR, the TCRdb table keeps only in-frame clones and is missing some. The data hold 150,000 to 200,000 clones, with 80% to 85% observed a single time. The source of the sample is a study of cytomegalovirus exposure and HLA in healthy donors. General observations from the study: In a later analysis, TCR beta V- and J-gene trimming was associated with a missense DCLRE1C variant.

Sequencing used PBMCs. This clonotype originated in a man aged 45-65 years in good health and CMV-seronegative.

The CDR3 sequence: CASSANTLANYGYTF. In DNA form, the CDR3 reads TGTGCCAGCAGCGCGAACACTCTAGCTAACTATGGCTACACCTTC. J is TRBJ1-2 and V is TRBV7-8, with D unresolved. The CDR3 spans 15 residues. The V gene's germline CDR1 is SGHVS and CDR2 FQNEAQ. The V end was cut by 5 bases, the J end by 0 bases, with 13 bases between.